Below, 32 T cell receptor beta chains from the same sample are listed, as sequenced in a study of OX40 agonist ivuxolimab in advanced cancers. Here immunoSEQ multiplex PCR was the method, and the copy in TCRdb shows in-frame clones only, minus some. Here the sample spans about 22,000 clones, about 86% being singletons. The starting material was CD4+ or CD8+ T cells sorted from blood, obtained in a trial of the OX40 agonist ivuxolimab. These receptors originate from an adult with an advanced solid tumor such as melanoma, head and neck, liver or kidney cancer.

As DNA, the CDR3 is TGTGCCAGCAGCCAAGATCTGGGGGGCTCGGATGAAAAACTGTTTTTT. It yields the protein CASSQDLGGSDEKLFF. V gene TRBV4-2 combines with J gene TRBJ1-4; possibly TRBD1 for D (6 bases). CDR1 and CDR2 from the germline V gene are LGHNA and YNFKEQ. The length of the CDR3 is 16 residues. Trimming cost V 0 bases and J 6 bases, with 14 bases left between them.

The chain couples TRBV4-1 to TRBJ1-6; TRBD1 might be the D (5 bases). Germline-derived CDR1 and CDR2 are MGHRA and YSYEKL. The CDR3 contains 15 residues. V lost 2 bases and J 8 bases, leaving 13 bases between the germline ends. The CDR3 region is CASSQLRGSDSPLHF. For the CDR3, the DNA is TGCGCCAGCAGCCAACTAAGGGGATCGGATTCACCCCTCCACTTT.

The chain carries TRBV27 and TRBJ2-7, with 10 bases aligning to TRBD2. The trim removed 6 bases at V and 7 bases at J, leaving 21 bases unmatched. Germline V lookup: CDR1 MNHEY, CDR2 SMNVEV (reference sequence). The CDR3 has 18 amino acids. CDR3 in DNA: TGTGCCAGCAGCTACTGGCTAGCGGGAGCTGGAGGTGTGGGGGAGCAGTACTTC. Protein sequence: CASSYWLAGAGGVGEQYF.

This chain links TRBV18 with TRBJ2-7; D not certain. Germline V gene data show CDR1 as KGHSH and CDR2 as LQKENI. The CDR3 runs 15 residues. Trimming pared 2 bases from V and 2 bases from J, leaving 13 bases between. The CDR3 loop reads CASSPTTLLPYEQYF. DNA of the CDR3: TGTGCCAGCTCACCAACCACCCTTTTACCCTACGAGCAGTACTTC.

The V call is TRBV6-6, the J call TRBJ1-2; D is unclear. V dropped 6 bases and J dropped 1 base, with 9 bases sitting between them. Per the germline V gene, CDR1 is MNHNY and CDR2 is SVGAGI (reference sequence). The CDR3 is 13 residues long. This CDR3 is CASSQHFNYGYTF. The CDR3 nucleotides are TGTGCCAGCAGCCAACATTTTAACTATGGCTACACCTTC.

The chain uses TRBV5-6 and TRBJ2-7; D ambiguous. CDR3 length: 13 residues. CDR1 is SGHDT and CDR2 is YYEEEE in the germline V gene. V was clipped by 0 bases and J by 2 bases, with 6 bases between them. The CDR3 nucleotides are TGTGCCAGCAGCTTGGTCTTTCCCTACGAGCAGTACTTC. This encodes CASSLVFPYEQYF.

The chain carries TRBV7-6 and TRBJ2-7; 11 nucleotides align to TRBD1. Germline V lookup: CDR1 SGHVS, CDR2 FNYEAQ. V shed 3 bases, J shed 5 bases, and the junction held 6 bases outside the gene matches. The CDR3 loop spans 15 amino acids. The CDR3 loop reads CASSLKGQGVHEQYF. The CDR3 nucleotides read TGTGCCAGCAGCTTGAAGGGACAGGGGGTCCACGAGCAGTACTTC.

The chain recombines TRBV13 with TRBJ2-2; the match to TRBD2 covers 10 bases. Germline CDR1 and CDR2: PRHDT and FYEKMQ (reference sequence). This CDR3 has 17 residues. With V trimmed by 0 bases and J by 4 bases, 5 bases remained unmatched. In DNA, the CDR3 is TGTGCCAGCAGCTTAGGAGCGGGAGGGGTAATCACCGGGGAGCTGTTTTTT. It encodes CASSLGAGGVITGELFF.

This chain uses TRBV7-2 with TRBJ2-7; no clear D. From germline, CDR1 is SGHTA and CDR2 FQGNSA. This CDR3 has 13 residues. The ends were cut back, 8 bases at V and 1 base at J, with 12 bases in the middle. The CDR3 protein is CASFHYTSYEQYF. The CDR3 region has the DNA TGTGCCAGCTTCCATTATACATCCTACGAGCAGTACTTC.

The chain's CDR3 is CASSYAPTYEQYF. The DNA of the CDR3 is TGTGCCAGCAGTTACGCCCCTACCTACGAGCAGTACTTC. The V gene is TRBV6-6, the J gene TRBJ2-7; D call uncertain. This CDR3 spans 13 amino acids. Trimming pared 2 bases from V and 2 bases from J, leaving 7 bases between. CDR1 is MNHNY and CDR2 is SVGAGI in the germline V gene (reference sequence).

The rearrangement joins TRBV11-2 to TRBJ2-7; no reliable D call. This CDR3 contains 13 residues. Germline V gene lookup returns CDR1 SGHAT and CDR2 FQNNGV. Trimming took off 3 bases at V and 0 bases at J, with 6 bases between the two ends. The CDR3 protein is CASSFSSSYEQYF. In DNA form, the CDR3 reads TGTGCCAGCAGCTTTAGTAGCTCCTACGAGCAGTACTTC.

The chain employs TRBV13 and TRBJ1-2, with TRBD1 identical over 12 bases. Germline V gene data show CDR1 as PRHDT and CDR2 as FYEKMQ (reference sequence). The CDR3 runs 13 residues. The ends lost 4 bases at V and 14 bases at J; junction bases unmatched: 8. CDR3 sequence reads: CASSSPGQGAETF. For the CDR3, the DNA is TGTGCCAGCAGCTCTCCGGGACAGGGGGCTGAAACCTTC.

The chain combines TRBV7-3 with TRBJ2-5, with D perhaps matching TRBD2 (6 bases). V was shortened by 1 base and J by 5 bases, with 11 bases between the two germline ends. Germline V gives CDR1 SGHTA, CDR2 FQGTGA. The CDR3 contains 14 residues. In DNA, the CDR3 is TGTGCCAGCAGCTTAATAGCGGATTGGGAGACCCAGTACTTC. It codes for CASSLIADWETQYF.

Concerning this clone: A junction boundary mismatches the germline segment, possibly from a read error. This sequence joins TRBV7-7 and TRBJ1-4; D unresolved. The CDR3 contains 11 residues. The germline CDR1 and CDR2 sequences are SSHAT and FNYEAQ (reference sequence). The CDR3 is CASSPWEKLFF. In nucleotides, the CDR3 is TGTGCTAGCAGCCCCTGGGAAAAACTGTTTTTT.

The rearrangement uses TRBV7-2 and TRBJ2-7; D could derive from TRBD1 or TRBD2 (7 bases each). Trimming removed 5 bases from V and 7 bases from J, with 18 bases in between. Germline assignment: CDR1 SGHTA and CDR2 FQGNSA. The CDR3 sequence is 14 residues long. The CDR3 sequence is CASSRRGGAPEQYF. The CDR3 region has the DNA TGTGCCAGCAGCCGCAGGGGGGGGGCACCGGAGCAGTACTTC. Looking up the rest from reference TRBV7-2 and TRBJ2-7 gives the full variable domain: GAGVSQSPSNKVTEKGKDVELRCDPISGHTALYWYRQSLGQGLEFLIYFQGNSAPDKSGLPSDRFSAERTGGSVSTLTIQRTQQEDSAVYLCASSRRGGAPEQYFGPGTRLTVT.

Only a few counts were recorded for this clone. The chain joins TRBV14 to TRBJ2-1; D ambiguous. Germline CDR1 and CDR2: SGHDN and FVKESK. Between the trimmed V and J ends, which lost 4 bases and 2 bases, there was a span of 12 bases. The CDR3 runs to 15 residues. The DNA for the CDR3 is TGTGCCAGCAGCCCCGTCGGATCGGCCTACAATGAGCAGTTCTTC. Translation: CASSPVGSAYNEQFF. Looking up the rest from reference TRBV14 and TRBJ2-1 gives the full variable domain: EAGVTQFPSHSVIEKGQTVTLRCDPISGHDNLYWYRRVMGKEIKFLLHFVKESKQDESGMPNNRFLAERTGGTYSTLKVQPAELEDSGVYFCASSPVGSAYNEQFFGPGTRLTVL.

The chain carries TRBV2 and TRBJ2-1; D unclear. From germline, CDR1 is SNHLY and CDR2 FYNNEI. The CDR3 sequence is 14 residues long. With 7 bases removed from V and 0 bases from J, the gap between germline ends came to 10 bases. The chain's CDR3 is CASNAASSYNEQFF. CDR3 bases: TGTGCCAGCAACGCGGCGAGCTCCTACAATGAGCAGTTCTTC. The whole variable domain, filled in from reference TRBV2 and TRBJ2-1, reads EPEVTQTPSHQVTQMGQEVILRCVPISNHLYFYWYRQILGQKVEFLVSFYNNEISEKSEIFDDQFSVERPDGSNFTLKIRSTKLEDSAMYFCASNAASSYNEQFFGPGTRLTVL.

The V and J genes are TRBV6-8 and TRBJ1-4; D is ambiguous. This CDR3 spans 16 amino acids. CDR1 is MNHGY and CDR2 is SAAAGT in the germline V gene. V gave up 11 bases and J gave up 0 bases, with 19 bases separating them. This CDR3 reads CAELPRTNATNEKLFF. The CDR3 DNA is TGTGCCGAGCTGCCGCGGACTAATGCAACTAATGAAAAACTGTTTTTT.

The chain uses TRBV7-3 and TRBJ2-1; D is undetermined. The CDR3 length is 11 residues. The V gene lost 7 bases and the J gene lost 7 bases, with 8 bases spanning the gap. CDR1 and CDR2 from the germline V gene are SGHTA and FQGTGA. CDR3 coding DNA: TGTGCCAGCACCTACAGTAATGAGCAGTTCTTC. Encoded protein: CASTYSNEQFF.

J is TRBJ2-2 and V is TRBV28; 12 bases align to TRBD2. Trimming at V came to 6 bases and at J to 6 bases, leaving 8 bases not matched to a gene. CDR3 length equals 16 residues. The germline gives CDR1 MDHEN, CDR2 SYDVKM. CDR3 residues: CASRLAGGWVAGELFF. CDR3 in DNA: TGTGCCAGCAGACTAGCGGGAGGCTGGGTGGCCGGGGAGCTGTTTTTT.

The chain couples TRBV7-3 to TRBJ2-1; D may correspond to TRBD1 or TRBD2 (6 bases each). From germline, CDR1 is SGHTA and CDR2 FQGTGA. Trimming pared 7 bases from V and 3 bases from J, leaving 13 bases between. This CDR3 has 14 residues. The CDR3 DNA reads as TGTGCCAGCACTCTAGGGGGGATCTACAATGAGCAGTTCTTC. Amino acids: CASTLGGIYNEQFF.

The V and J genes are TRBV28 and TRBJ1-2, with D unclear. Trimming cost V 5 bases and J 4 bases, with 14 bases left between them. The CDR3 extends over 14 amino acids. Germline V gives CDR1 MDHEN, CDR2 SYDVKM. The chain's CDR3 is CASSTSTRSYGYTF. CDR3 bases: TGTGCCAGCAGTACTTCAACCAGGAGCTATGGCTACACCTTC.

The genes are TRBV27 and TRBJ1-1, with D possibly matching TRBD1 (5 bases). Germline CDR1 reads MNHEY; CDR2 reads SMNVEV (reference sequence). The V end was cut by 5 bases, the J end by 1 base, with 8 bases between. The CDR3 has 13 residues. The CDR3 sequence: CASSETANTEAFF. CDR3 in DNA: TGTGCCAGCAGTGAGACAGCGAACACTGAAGCTTTCTTT.

This clone was found a few times. The chain is built from TRBV6-5 and TRBJ2-3, with 11 bases aligning to TRBD1. The CDR3 contains 14 residues. From germline, CDR1 is MNHEY and CDR2 SVGAGI. The V gene end was trimmed by 2 bases and the J gene end by 6 bases; junction bases not matched to a gene: 1. CDR3 region: CASSYRDRGDTQYF. DNA for the CDR3: TGTGCCAGCAGTTACCGGGACAGGGGGGATACGCAGTATTTT.

The chain joins TRBV27 to TRBJ1-1; no clear D. V was clipped by 6 bases and J by 8 bases, with 13 bases between them. The CDR3 length is 12 residues. Germline lookup yields CDR1 MNHEY and CDR2 SMNVEV (reference sequence). CDR3 bases: TGTGCCAGCAGGCCCGTGCCCAGAGAAGCTTTCTTT. This gives the protein CASRPVPREAFF.

This chain uses TRBV7-9 with TRBJ1-1, with D possibly matching TRBD1 (6 bases). Trimming removed 2 bases from V and 0 bases from J, with 10 bases in between. The CDR3 covers 15 residues. Germline assignment: CDR1 SEHNR and CDR2 FQNEAQ (reference sequence). The CDR3 region is CASSLLQGVNTEAFF. In DNA form, the CDR3 reads TGTGCCAGCAGCTTACTACAGGGTGTGAACACTGAAGCTTTCTTT.

This clone was counted between two and nine times. The chain links TRBV28 to TRBJ2-1; D is possibly TRBD1 (6 bases). The CDR3 loop spans 14 amino acids. CDR1 MDHEN and CDR2 SYDVKM come from the germline V gene. V was clipped by 6 bases and J by 6 bases, with 15 bases between them. This chain's CDR3 is CASRPPGAINEQFF. In nucleotides, the CDR3 is TGTGCCAGCAGACCCCCAGGGGCGATCAATGAGCAGTTCTTC.

The chain recombines TRBV28 with TRBJ2-1; 9 bases agree with TRBD2. The ends lost 8 bases at V and 7 bases at J; junction bases unmatched: 15. The CDR3 spans 16 residues. Germline CDR1 and CDR2: MDHEN and SYDVKM. The CDR3 sequence is CASCQSWREGRNEQFF. The CDR3 DNA is TGTGCCAGCTGCCAGTCGTGGCGGGAGGGGAGGAATGAGCAGTTCTTC.

The chain combines TRBV15 with TRBJ1-5; possible D gene TRBD1, 5 bases. The ends were cut back, 3 bases at V and 0 bases at J, with 9 bases in the middle. The CDR3 contains 15 residues. Germline V gives CDR1 LNHNV, CDR2 YYDKDF (reference sequence). Written as DNA, the CDR3 is TGTGCCACCAGCAGCCGGGACGGTAGCAATCAGCCCCAGCATTTT. Encoded protein: CATSSRDGSNQPQHF.

V gene TRBV28 combines with J gene TRBJ2-1; TRBD2 aligns across 10 bases. V lost 5 bases, J lost 7 bases, and 14 bases stayed unmatched. Germline CDR1 is MDHEN and CDR2 is SYDVKM. The length of the CDR3 is 17 residues. CDR3 sequence (DNA): TGTGCCAGCAGTGCTCGCCTTGTGCTAGCGGGAGTAAATGAGCAGTTCTTC. Amino acids: CASSARLVLAGVNEQFF.

The chain joins TRBV5-8 to TRBJ2-7, with D perhaps matching TRBD1 (5 bases). The V end lost 2 bases, the J end lost 2 bases, and 11 bases lay between the germline ends. CDR1 is SGHTS and CDR2 is YDEGEE in the germline V gene. This CDR3 is 14 amino acids long. The CDR3 DNA follows: TGTGCCAGCAGCTTTCAACAGGCGACCTACGAGCAGTACTTC. Translated: CASSFQQATYEQYF.

This sequence joins TRBV2 and TRBJ2-3; TRBD2 matches at 11 bases. Germline trimming cut 6 bases from V and 0 bases from J; bases unmatched to any gene: 5. The germline CDR1 and CDR2 sequences are SNHLY and FYNNEI. CDR3 length equals 16 residues. CDR3 bases: TGTGCCAGCAGAACCGGGACTAGCGGTAGCACAGATACGCAGTATTTT. Encoded protein: CASRTGTSGSTDTQYF. Variable domain in full (rest from reference TRBV2 and TRBJ2-3): EPEVTQTPSHQVTQMGQEVILRCVPISNHLYFYWYRQILGQKVEFLVSFYNNEISEKSEIFDDQFSVERPDGSNFTLKIRSTKLEDSAMYFCASRTGTSGSTDTQYFGPGTRLTVL.